Shown below are 22 T cell receptor beta chains from a single sample sequenced in a study of blood T cells in healthy people across ages. A second roughly 7 to 11 cycle PCR used barcoded and J-beta primers. TCRdb reanalysed the 5' RACE reads using MiXCR and keeps one entry per CDR3 protein. The profile covers around 2 million distinct CDR3 sequences, with more than 35% appearing a single time and under 30% taken by the ten largest. Material: blood. The receptors stem from a human donor in good health.

The chain joins TRBV7-2 to TRBJ1-2; D is uncertain. Trimming took 5 bases from V and 4 from J, leaving 11 bases between them. Germline values: CDR1 SGHTA, CDR2 FQGNSA. CDR3 length: 13 amino acids. CDR3 loop: CASSIRRAYGYTF. DNA of the CDR3: TGTGCCAGCAGCATCAGACGGGCCTATGGCTACACCTTC.

The chain links TRBV18 to TRBJ2-1; the D gene is possibly TRBD2 (6 bases). V was cut by 6 bases and J by 9 bases, with 21 bases left in between. CDR1 is KGHSH, CDR2 LQKENI, per germline. This CDR3 contains 15 residues. The CDR3, as DNA: TGTGCCAGCTCGGAGGGATTAGCTGGGCACAGTGAGCAGTTCTTC. It yields the protein CASSEGLAGHSEQFF.

V and J are TRBV9 and TRBJ1-2; D call uncertain. CDR3 length: 14 amino acids. Trimming took 4 bases from V and 0 from J, leaving 10 bases between them. Looked up from germline, CDR1 is SGDLS and CDR2 is YYNGEE. The CDR3 DNA follows: TGTGCCAGCAGCCCCCAGGTCGCTAACTATGGCTACACCTTC. Residues: CASSPQVANYGYTF.

Of note for this clonotype: The junction does not match germline at one end; this may be a read error. The rearrangement uses TRBV9 and TRBJ1-6, with D uncertain. Germline CDR1 reads SGDLS; CDR2 reads YYNGEE. The CDR3 sequence is 16 residues long. CDR3 in DNA: TGTACCAGCAGCGCCTACAGCAGCTCCTATAATTCACCCCTCCACTTT. As protein: CTSSAYSSSYNSPLHF. Full variable domain (rest looked up from reference TRBV9 and TRBJ1-6): DSGVTQTPKHLITATGQRVTLRCSPRSGDLSVYWYQQSLDQGLQFLIQYYNGEERAKGNILERFSAQQFPDLHSELNLSSLELGDSALYFCTSSAYSSSYNSPLHFGNGTRLTVT.

Concerning this clonotype: The junction departs from the called germline gene at one end, perhaps through a read error. The V and J genes are TRBV6-2 or TRBV6-3 and TRBJ2-4; 9 nucleotides agree with TRBD2. The CDR3 totals 16 residues. Germline V gene sequence: CDR1 MNHEY, CDR2 SVGEGT. CDR3 in amino acids: CVSSPGLARSKNIQYF. CDR3 nucleotides: TGTGTCAGCAGTCCTGGACTAGCGAGGTCCAAAAACATTCAGTACTTC.

Only a few counts were recorded for this clonotype. This chain uses TRBV7-2 with TRBJ1-5; no definite D call. The germline gives CDR1 SGHTA, CDR2 FQGNSA. The V gene lost 5 bases and the J gene lost 4 bases, with 9 bases spanning the gap. CDR3 length: 13 residues. Written as DNA, the CDR3 is TGTGCCAGCAGCCCCGAGTTGAATCAGCCCCAGCATTTT. It encodes CASSPELNQPQHF.

V is TRBV7-2 and J is TRBJ2-3, with 7 bases lining up with TRBD2. Unmatched junction bases numbered 7, after V lost 1 base and J lost 3 bases. The CDR3 consists of 16 residues. CDR1 is SGHTA and CDR2 is FQGNSA in the germline V gene. The CDR3 DNA sequence: TGTGCCAGCAGCTTAGTTCCGGGAGGAAGGACAGATACGCAGTATTTT. It specifies CASSLVPGGRTDTQYF. The variable domain in full, with the rest retrieved from reference TRBV7-2 and TRBJ2-3, is GAGVSQSPSNKVTEKGKDVELRCDPISGHTALYWYRQSLGQGLEFLIYFQGNSAPDKSGLPSDRFSAERTGGSVSTLTIQRTQQEDSAVYLCASSLVPGGRTDTQYFGPGTRLTVL.

Only a few counts were recorded for this clonotype. One junction end does not reproduce the germline sequence, and a read error may be involved. The chain combines TRBV7-2 with TRBJ2-3; D remains ambiguous. Germline V lookup: CDR1 SGHTA, CDR2 FQGNSA. The CDR3 totals 16 residues. The CDR3 loop is CAGSPRTMTNTDTQYF. The CDR3 region has the DNA TGTGCCGGCAGCCCGCGGACCATGACGAACACAGATACGCAGTATTTT.

This chain links TRBV2 with TRBJ2-7; 8 bases are shared with TRBD1. The CDR3 is made up of 14 amino acids. CDR1 is SNHLY and CDR2 is FYNNEI in the germline V gene. V lost 2 bases and J lost 3; bases outside the gene matches: 3. CDR3 in DNA: TGTGCCAGCAGTGAATACGGGACAGGCTACGAGCAGTACTTC. It yields the protein CASSEYGTGYEQYF.

This clonotype was detected only a few times. CDR3 amino acids: CASSQVPGPHRSPLHF. The CDR3 DNA follows: TGCGCCAGCAGCCAAGTCCCGGGACCCCACCGGTCACCCCTCCACTTT. The rearrangement joins TRBV4-3 to TRBJ1-6; perhaps TRBD1 as D (5 bases). CDR1 is LGHNA, CDR2 YSLEER, per germline. The CDR3 loop spans 16 amino acids. V shed 1 base and J shed 10 bases, with 17 bases lying between them.

Only a few counts were recorded for this clonotype. This chain links TRBV3-1 with TRBJ2-5, with D hard to call. The J call may be in error: the DNA end matches TRBJ2-7 better. Germline CDR1 LGHDT, CDR2 YNNKEL (reference sequence). This CDR3 has 12 amino acids. The CDR3 region has the DNA TGTGCCAGCAGCCATGGGCCTTACGAGCAGTACTTC. Translated: CASSHGPYEQYF.

The V call is TRBV12-3 or TRBV12-4, the J call TRBJ2-3; D is tentatively TRBD1 or TRBD2 (6 bases each). This CDR3 comprises 12 residues. With 2 bases removed from V and 10 bases from J, the gap between germline ends came to 10 bases. The CDR3 loop reads CASSLLGGAQYF. The CDR3, as DNA: TGTGCCAGCAGTTTACTCGGGGGCGCGCAGTATTTT.

This clonotype has more than one count but fewer than ten. This chain links TRBV5-6 with TRBJ2-4; 7 bases line up with TRBD1. Judging by the DNA end, TRBJ2-5 fits better; the J call may be wrong. Germline-derived CDR1 and CDR2 are SGHDT and YYEEEE. This CDR3 has 14 amino acids. This CDR3 is CASSKGAPPLTQYF. In DNA form, the CDR3 reads TGTGCCAGCAGCAAGGGGGCCCCGCCTTTGACCCAGTACTTC.

The chain combines TRBV2 with TRBJ1-5; D not certain. Trimming removed 1 base from V and 5 bases from J, with 3 bases in between. Germline values: CDR1 SNHLY, CDR2 FYNNEI. The CDR3 covers 12 residues. CDR3 region: CASSEGDQPQHF. CDR3 nucleotides: TGTGCCAGCAGTGAAGGGGATCAGCCCCAGCATTTT.

V and J are TRBV7-2 and TRBJ2-1, with 8 bases matching TRBD2. Germline loops: CDR1 SGHTA, CDR2 FQGNSA. Unmatched junction bases numbered 11, after V lost 5 bases and J lost 5 bases. The CDR3 is 16 amino acids. CDR3 in amino acids: CASSTSGLARDNEQFF. CDR3 nucleotide sequence: TGTGCCAGCAGCACCTCCGGACTAGCAAGAGACAATGAGCAGTTCTTC.

This clonotype was observed a handful of times. V gene TRBV28 combines with J gene TRBJ2-1; D perhaps matches TRBD2 (5 bases). Germline loops: CDR1 MDHEN, CDR2 SYDVKM. Trimming removed 6 bases from V and 0 bases from J, with 15 bases in between. The CDR3 is made up of 16 amino acids. The CDR3 bases are TGTGCCAGCAGACCCGGGATCACAAGCTCCTACAATGAGCAGTTCTTC. It codes for CASRPGITSSYNEQFF. The full variable domain, with the rest looked up from reference TRBV28 and TRBJ2-1, is DVKVTQSSRYLVKRTGEKVFLECVQDMDHENMFWYRQDPGLGLRLIYFSYDVKMKEKGDIPEGYSVSREKKERFSLILESASTNQTSMYLCASRPGITSSYNEQFFGPGTRLTVL.

This chain links TRBV7-8 with TRBJ2-1; 7 nucleotides align to TRBD1. The CDR3 covers 16 residues. V lost 4 bases and J lost 8; bases outside the gene matches: 14. Germline V gives CDR1 SGHVS, CDR2 FQNEAQ. CDR3 nucleotides: TGTGCCAGCAGCTCATCAATAGGGGGCAGACAGGATGAGCAGTTCTTC. Translating it yields CASSSSIGGRQDEQFF.

This clonotype was found many times. V is TRBV7-9 and J is TRBJ1-2; TRBD1 agrees at 7 bases. The CDR3 sequence is 14 residues long. V shed 5 bases, J shed 5 bases, and the junction held 8 bases outside the gene matches. The germline CDR1 and CDR2 sequences are SEHNR and FQNEAQ (reference sequence). This CDR3 reads CASSAGTALYGYTF. The CDR3 DNA reads as TGTGCCAGCAGCGCCGGGACAGCCCTTTATGGCTACACCTTC.

The rearrangement uses TRBV9 and TRBJ1-1; D may be TRBD1 (5 bases). Germline V lookup: CDR1 SGDLS, CDR2 YYNGEE. The CDR3 length is 12 residues. Trimming cost V 4 bases and J 7 bases, with 11 bases left between them. In DNA form, the CDR3 reads TGTGCCAGCAGCATCTTTCAGGGTGAAGCTTTCTTT. This translates into CASSIFQGEAFF.

This clonotype came up a few times. The rearrangement uses TRBV28 and TRBJ2-4; unclear D gene. The J call is in doubt because the DNA end fits TRBJ2-7 better. This CDR3 comprises 13 residues. Germline CDR1 MDHEN, CDR2 SYDVKM. The CDR3 is CASSLFATLEQYF. The CDR3 coding sequence is TGTGCCAGCAGTTTATTCGCAACTCTCGAGCAGTACTTC.

Only a few counts were recorded for this clonotype. V is TRBV12-3 or TRBV12-4 and J is TRBJ1-4; TRBD1 might be the D (6 bases). This CDR3 is 14 amino acids long. V was clipped by 4 bases and J by 14 bases, with 20 bases between them. CDR3 coding DNA: TGTGCCAGCAGTTCGTCCCTCGACAGGCAGGGGCTGTTTTTT. The encoded protein is CASSSSLDRQGLFF.

The chain recombines TRBV27 with TRBJ2-1; no clear D gene. CDR3 length: 15 residues. V was cut by 2 bases and J by 1 base, with 9 bases left in between. Germline V gene data show CDR1 as MNHEY and CDR2 as SMNVEV (reference sequence). The CDR3 reads CASSLDAWSYNEQFF. CDR3 DNA sequence: TGTGCCAGCAGTTTAGATGCTTGGTCCTACAATGAGCAGTTCTTC.